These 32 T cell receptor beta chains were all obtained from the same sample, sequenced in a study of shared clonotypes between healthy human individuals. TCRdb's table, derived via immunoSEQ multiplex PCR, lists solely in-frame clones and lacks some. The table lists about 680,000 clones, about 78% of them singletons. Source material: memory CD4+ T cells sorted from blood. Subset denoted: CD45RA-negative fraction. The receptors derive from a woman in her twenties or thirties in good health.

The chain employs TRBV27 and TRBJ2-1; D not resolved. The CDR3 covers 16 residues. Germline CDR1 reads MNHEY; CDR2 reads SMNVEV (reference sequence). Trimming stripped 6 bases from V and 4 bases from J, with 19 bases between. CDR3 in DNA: TGTGCCAGCAGCCCCTCGGGTACTTTAGGTTACAATGAGCAGTTCTTC. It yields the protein CASSPSGTLGYNEQFF.

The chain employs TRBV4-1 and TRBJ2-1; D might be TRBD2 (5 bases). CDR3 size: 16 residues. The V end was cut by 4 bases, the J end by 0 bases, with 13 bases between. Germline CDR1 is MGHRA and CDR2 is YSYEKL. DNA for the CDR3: TGCGCCAGCAGCCCAGGTCCGGGGAGCTCCTACAATGAGCAGTTCTTC. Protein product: CASSPGPGSSYNEQFF.

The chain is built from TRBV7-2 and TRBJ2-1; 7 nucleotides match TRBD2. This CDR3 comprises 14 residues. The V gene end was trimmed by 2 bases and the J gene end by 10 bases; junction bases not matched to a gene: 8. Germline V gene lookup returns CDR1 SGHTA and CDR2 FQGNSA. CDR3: CASSLTSVSREQFF. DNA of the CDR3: TGTGCCAGCAGCTTAACTAGCGTGTCGCGGGAGCAGTTCTTC.

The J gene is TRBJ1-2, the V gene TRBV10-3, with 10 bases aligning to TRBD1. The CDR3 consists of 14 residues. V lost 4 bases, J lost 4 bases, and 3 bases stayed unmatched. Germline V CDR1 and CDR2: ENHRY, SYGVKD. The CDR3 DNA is TGTGCCATCAGTGCGGGACAGGGGTCCTATGGCTACACCTTC. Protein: CAISAGQGSYGYTF.

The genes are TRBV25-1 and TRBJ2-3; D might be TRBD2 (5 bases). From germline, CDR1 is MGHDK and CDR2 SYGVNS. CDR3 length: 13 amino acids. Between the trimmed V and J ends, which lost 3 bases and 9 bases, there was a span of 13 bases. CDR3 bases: TGTGCCAGCAGTGATGAGGGCCCTACCACGCAGTATTTT. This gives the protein CASSDEGPTTQYF.

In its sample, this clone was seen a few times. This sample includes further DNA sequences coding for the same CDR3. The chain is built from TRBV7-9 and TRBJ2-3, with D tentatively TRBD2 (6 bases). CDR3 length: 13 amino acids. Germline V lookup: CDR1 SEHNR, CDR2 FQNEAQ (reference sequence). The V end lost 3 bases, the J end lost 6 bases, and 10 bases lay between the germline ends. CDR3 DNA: TGTGCCAGCAGCTTGAGCGGGCGGGATACGCAGTATTTT. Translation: CASSLSGRDTQYF.

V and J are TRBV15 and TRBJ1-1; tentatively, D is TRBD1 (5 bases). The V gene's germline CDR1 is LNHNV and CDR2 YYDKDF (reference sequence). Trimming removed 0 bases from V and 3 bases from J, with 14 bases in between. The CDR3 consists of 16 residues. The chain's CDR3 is CATSRDPGQRHTEAFF. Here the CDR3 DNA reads TGTGCCACCAGCAGAGATCCGGGGCAACGGCACACTGAAGCTTTCTTT.

The CDR3 nucleotides read TGTGCCAGCAGCCCAACGACTAGCGGGAGGGCCAATGGCACAGATACGCAGTATTTT. It is translated as CASSPTTSGRANGTDTQYF. The chain is built from TRBV13 and TRBJ2-3; 14 bases are a match to TRBD2. Germline V CDR1 and CDR2: PRHDT, FYEKMQ (reference sequence). The ends lost 5 bases at V and 1 base at J; junction bases unmatched: 11. This CDR3 comprises 19 residues.

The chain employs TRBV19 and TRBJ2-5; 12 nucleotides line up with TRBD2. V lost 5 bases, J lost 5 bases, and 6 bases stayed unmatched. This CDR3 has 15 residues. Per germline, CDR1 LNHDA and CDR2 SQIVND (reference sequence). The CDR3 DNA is TGTGCCAGTAGTCTACTAGCGGGAGGATGGGAGACCCAGTACTTC. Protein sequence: CASSLLAGGWETQYF.

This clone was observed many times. As DNA, the CDR3 is TGTGCCAGTAGACCGGGACTCCCAACGCGGCAGTACTTC. Amino acid sequence: CASRPGLPTRQYF. This chain links TRBV21-1 with TRBJ2-7; no check of the table's D call, TRBD2, against the DNA was made. TRBV21-1 is a pseudogene segment. This CDR3 has 13 residues.

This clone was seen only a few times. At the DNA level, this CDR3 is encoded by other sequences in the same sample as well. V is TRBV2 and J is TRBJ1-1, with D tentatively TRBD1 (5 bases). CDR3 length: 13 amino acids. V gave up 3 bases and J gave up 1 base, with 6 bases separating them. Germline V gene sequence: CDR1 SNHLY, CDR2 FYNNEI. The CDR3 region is CASSDQGNTEAFF. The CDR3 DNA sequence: TGTGCCAGCAGTGATCAGGGGAACACTGAAGCTTTCTTT.

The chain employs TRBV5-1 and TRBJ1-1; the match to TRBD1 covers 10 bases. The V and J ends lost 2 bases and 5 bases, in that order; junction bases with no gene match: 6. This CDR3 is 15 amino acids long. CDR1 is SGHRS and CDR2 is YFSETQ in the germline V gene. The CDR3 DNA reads TGCGCCAGCAGCTTCGAAGGACAGGGGGGGACTGAAGCTTTCTTT. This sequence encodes CASSFEGQGGTEAFF.

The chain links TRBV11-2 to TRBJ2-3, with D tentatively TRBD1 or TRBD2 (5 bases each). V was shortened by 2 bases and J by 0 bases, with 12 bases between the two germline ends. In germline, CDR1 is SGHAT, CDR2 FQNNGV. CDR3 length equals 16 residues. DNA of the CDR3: TGTGCCAGCAGCTTATCAGGGAGTCCTAGCACAGATACGCAGTATTTT. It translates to CASSLSGSPSTDTQYF.

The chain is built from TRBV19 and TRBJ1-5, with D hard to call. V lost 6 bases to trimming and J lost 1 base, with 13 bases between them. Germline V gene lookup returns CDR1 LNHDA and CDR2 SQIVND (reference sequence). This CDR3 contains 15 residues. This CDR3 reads CASRMQPGSNQPQHF. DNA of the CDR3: TGTGCCAGTAGAATGCAACCGGGCAGCAATCAGCCCCAGCATTTT.

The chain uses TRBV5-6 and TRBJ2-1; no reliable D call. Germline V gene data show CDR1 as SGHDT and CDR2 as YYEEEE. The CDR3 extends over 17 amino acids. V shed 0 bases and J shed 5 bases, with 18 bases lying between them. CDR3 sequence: CASSLEAWAGPNNEQFF. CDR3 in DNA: TGTGCCAGCAGCTTGGAAGCTTGGGCAGGCCCCAACAATGAGCAGTTCTTC.

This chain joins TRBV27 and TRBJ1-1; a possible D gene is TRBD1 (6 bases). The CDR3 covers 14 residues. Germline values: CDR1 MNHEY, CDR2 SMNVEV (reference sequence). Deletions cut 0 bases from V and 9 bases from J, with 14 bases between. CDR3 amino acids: CASSLSRTVNQAFF. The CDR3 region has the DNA TGTGCCAGCAGTTTATCCAGGACAGTCAACCAAGCTTTCTTT.

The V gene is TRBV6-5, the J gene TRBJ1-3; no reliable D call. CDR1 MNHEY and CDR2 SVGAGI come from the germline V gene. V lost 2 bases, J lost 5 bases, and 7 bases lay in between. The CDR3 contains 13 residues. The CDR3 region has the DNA TGTGCCAGCAGTTACGCGGCCCGAAACACCATATATTTT. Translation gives CASSYAARNTIYF.

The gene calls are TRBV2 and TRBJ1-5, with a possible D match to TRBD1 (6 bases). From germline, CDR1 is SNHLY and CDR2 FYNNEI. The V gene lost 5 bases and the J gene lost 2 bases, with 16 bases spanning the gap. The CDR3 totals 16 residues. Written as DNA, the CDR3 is TGTGCCAGCAGTTTATCCAGACAGGCCGGCAATCAGCCCCAGCATTTT. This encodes CASSLSRQAGNQPQHF.

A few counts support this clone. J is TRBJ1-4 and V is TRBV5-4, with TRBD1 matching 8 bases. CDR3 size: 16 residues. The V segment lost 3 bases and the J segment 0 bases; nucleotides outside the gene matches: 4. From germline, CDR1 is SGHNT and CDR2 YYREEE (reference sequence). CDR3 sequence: CASSSGGPATNEKLFF. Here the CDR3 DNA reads TGTGCCAGCAGCTCAGGGGGCCCCGCAACTAATGAAAAACTGTTTTTT. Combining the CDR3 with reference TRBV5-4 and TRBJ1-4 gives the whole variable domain ETGVTQSPTHLIKTRGQQVTLRCSSQSGHNTVSWYQQALGQGPQFIFQYYREEENGRGNFPPRFSGLQFPNYSSELNVNALELDDSALYLCASSSGGPATNEKLFFGSGTQLSVL.

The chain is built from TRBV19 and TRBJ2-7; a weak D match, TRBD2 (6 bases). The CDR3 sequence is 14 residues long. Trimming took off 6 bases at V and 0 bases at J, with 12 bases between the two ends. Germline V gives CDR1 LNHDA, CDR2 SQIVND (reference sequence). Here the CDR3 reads CASRLAQSSYEQYF. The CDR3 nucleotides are TGTGCCAGTAGACTAGCCCAGAGCTCCTACGAGCAGTACTTC.

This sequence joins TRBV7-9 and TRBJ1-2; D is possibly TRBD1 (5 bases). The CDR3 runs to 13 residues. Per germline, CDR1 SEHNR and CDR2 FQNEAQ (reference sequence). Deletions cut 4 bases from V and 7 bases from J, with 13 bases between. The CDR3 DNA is TGTGCCAGCAGCTGGGACGCCTCCGTTGGCTACACCTTC. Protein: CASSWDASVGYTF.

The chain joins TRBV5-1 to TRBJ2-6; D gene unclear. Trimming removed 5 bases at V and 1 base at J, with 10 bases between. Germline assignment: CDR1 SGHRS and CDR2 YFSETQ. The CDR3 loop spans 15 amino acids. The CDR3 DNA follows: TGCGCCAGCAGGACGGATTTATCTGGGGCCAACGTCCTGACTTTC. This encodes CASRTDLSGANVLTF.

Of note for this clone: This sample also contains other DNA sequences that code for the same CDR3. CDR3 residues: CASSLGGLAGAQETQYF. CDR3 nucleotide sequence: TGTGCCAGCAGCTTAGGGGGACTAGCGGGTGCCCAAGAGACCCAGTACTTC. The chain recombines TRBV7-2 with TRBJ2-5; 12 bases fit TRBD2. From germline, CDR1 is SGHTA and CDR2 FQGNSA. This CDR3 contains 17 residues. V was clipped by 1 base and J by 1 base; unmatched bases: 4.

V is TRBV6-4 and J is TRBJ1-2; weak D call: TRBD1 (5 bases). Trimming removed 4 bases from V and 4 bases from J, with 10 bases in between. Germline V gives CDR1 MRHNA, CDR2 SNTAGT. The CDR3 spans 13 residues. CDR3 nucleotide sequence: TGTGCCAGCAGTGTTCGGCAGGGCTATGGCTACACCTTC. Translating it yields CASSVRQGYGYTF.

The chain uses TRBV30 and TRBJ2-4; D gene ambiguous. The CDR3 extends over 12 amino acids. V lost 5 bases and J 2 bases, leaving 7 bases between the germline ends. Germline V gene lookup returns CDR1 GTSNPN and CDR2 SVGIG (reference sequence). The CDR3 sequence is CAWVRSKNIQYF. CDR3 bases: TGTGCCTGGGTGAGGTCCAAAAACATTCAGTACTTC.

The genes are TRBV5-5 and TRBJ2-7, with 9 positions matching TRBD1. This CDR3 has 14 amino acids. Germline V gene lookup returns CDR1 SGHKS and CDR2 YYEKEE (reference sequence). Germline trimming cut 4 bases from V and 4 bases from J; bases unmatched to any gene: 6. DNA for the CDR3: TGTGCCAGCAGCCCTCGGGACAGGGAATACGAGCAGTACTTC. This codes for CASSPRDREYEQYF.

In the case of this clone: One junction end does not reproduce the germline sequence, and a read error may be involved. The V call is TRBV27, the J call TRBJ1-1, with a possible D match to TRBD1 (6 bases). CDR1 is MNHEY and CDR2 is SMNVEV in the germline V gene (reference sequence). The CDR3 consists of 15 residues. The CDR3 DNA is TGTGCCAGCGGTTTCGGACGCGCCAGGGGAACTGAAGCTTTCTTT. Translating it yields CASGFGRARGTEAFF.

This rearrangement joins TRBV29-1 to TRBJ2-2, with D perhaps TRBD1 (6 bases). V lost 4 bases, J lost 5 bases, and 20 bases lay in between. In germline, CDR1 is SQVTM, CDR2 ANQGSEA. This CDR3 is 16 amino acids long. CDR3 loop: CSVGFYREGVTGELFF. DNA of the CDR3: TGCAGCGTTGGTTTTTACAGGGAAGGCGTGACCGGGGAGCTGTTTTTT.

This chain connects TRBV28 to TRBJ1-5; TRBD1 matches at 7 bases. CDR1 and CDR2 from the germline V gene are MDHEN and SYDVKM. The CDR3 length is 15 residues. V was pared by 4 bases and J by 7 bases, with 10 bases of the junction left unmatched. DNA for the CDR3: TGTGCCAGCAGTTCTTACAGGGGATCTGAACAGCCCCAGCATTTT. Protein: CASSSYRGSEQPQHF.

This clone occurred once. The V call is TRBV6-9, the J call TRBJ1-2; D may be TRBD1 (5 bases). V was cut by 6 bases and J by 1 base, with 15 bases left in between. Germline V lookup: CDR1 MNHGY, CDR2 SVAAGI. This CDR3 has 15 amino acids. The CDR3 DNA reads TGTGCCAGCAGCCTTGCCCGGGACGGTAACTATGGCTACACCTTC. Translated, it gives CASSLARDGNYGYTF.

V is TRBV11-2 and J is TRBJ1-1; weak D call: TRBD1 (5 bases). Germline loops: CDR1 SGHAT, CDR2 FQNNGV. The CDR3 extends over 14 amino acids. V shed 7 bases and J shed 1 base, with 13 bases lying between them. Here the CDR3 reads CASIRGEGNTEAFF. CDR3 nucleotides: TGTGCCAGCATTAGGGGTGAGGGGAACACTGAAGCTTTCTTT.

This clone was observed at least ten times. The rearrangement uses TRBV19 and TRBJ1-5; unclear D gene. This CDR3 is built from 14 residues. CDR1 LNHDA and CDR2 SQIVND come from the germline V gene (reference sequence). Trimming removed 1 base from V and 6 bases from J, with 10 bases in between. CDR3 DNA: TGTGCCAGTAGTATAGCTGTCGCCCCTCAGCCCCAGCATTTT. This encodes CASSIAVAPQPQHF.